The present T cell receptor beta chain was sequenced within a study of blood T cell repertoires in COVID-19. In the study overall: The cDNA or gDNA used as material had been derived from T cells, B-cell-depleted T cells, or PBMCs.

Libraries were prepared by immunoSEQ multiplex PCR; TCRdb keeps only in-frame clonotypes and omits some of them. The sample holds about 200,000 clones, 70% to 80% seen once. Trimming took 4 bases from V and 5 from J, leaving 9 bases between them. The CDR3 is made up of 13 amino acids. CDR1 SGHVS and CDR2 FQNEAQ come from the germline V gene. This chain links TRBV7-8 with TRBJ1-5; D is unclear. This clonotype was sampled from a man in his forties or fifties who had recovered from COVID-19. The sequenced sample consisted of peripheral blood. The CDR3 region is CASSSREHQPQHF. CDR3 DNA: TGTGCCAGCAGCTCCCGGGAGCATCAGCCCCAGCATTTT.